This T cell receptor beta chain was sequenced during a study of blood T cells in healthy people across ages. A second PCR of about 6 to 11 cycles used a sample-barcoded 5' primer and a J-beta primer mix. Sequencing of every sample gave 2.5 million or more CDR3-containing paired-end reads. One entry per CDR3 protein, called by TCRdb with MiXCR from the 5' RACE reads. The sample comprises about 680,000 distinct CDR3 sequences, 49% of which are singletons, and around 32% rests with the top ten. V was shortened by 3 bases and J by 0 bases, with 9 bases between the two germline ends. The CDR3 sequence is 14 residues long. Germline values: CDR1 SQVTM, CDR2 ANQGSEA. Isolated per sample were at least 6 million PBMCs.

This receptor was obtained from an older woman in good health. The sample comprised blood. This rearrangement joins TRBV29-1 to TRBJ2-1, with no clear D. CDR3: CSVETASSYNEQFF. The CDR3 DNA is TGCAGCGTTGAGACGGCGAGCTCCTACAATGAGCAGTTCTTC.